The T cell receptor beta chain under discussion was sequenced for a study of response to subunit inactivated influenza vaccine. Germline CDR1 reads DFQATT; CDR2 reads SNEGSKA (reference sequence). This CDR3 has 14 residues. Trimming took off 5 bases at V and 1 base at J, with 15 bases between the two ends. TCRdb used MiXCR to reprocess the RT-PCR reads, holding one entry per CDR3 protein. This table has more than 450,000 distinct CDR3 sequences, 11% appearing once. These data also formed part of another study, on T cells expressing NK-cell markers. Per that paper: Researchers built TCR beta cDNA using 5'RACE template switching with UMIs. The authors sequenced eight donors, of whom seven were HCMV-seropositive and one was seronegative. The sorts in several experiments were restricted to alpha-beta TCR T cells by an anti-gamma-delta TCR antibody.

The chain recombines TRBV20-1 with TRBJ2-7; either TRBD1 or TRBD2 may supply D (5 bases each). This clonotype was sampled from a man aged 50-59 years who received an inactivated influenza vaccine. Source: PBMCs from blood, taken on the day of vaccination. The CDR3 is CSAFTGTGSYEQYF. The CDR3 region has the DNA TGCAGTGCTTTTACCGGGACGGGATCCTACGAGCAGTACTTC.